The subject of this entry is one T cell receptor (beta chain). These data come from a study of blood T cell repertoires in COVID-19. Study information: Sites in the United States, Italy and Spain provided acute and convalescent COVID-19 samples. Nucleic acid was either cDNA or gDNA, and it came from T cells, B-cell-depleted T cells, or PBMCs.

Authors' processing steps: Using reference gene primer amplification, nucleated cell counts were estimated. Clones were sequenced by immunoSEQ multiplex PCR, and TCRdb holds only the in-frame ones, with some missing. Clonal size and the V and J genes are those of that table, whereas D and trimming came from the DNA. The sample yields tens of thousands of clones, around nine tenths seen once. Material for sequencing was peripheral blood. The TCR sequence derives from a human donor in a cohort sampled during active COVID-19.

The CDR3 region is CASSFTSGGADTQYF. The CDR3 DNA is TGTGCCAGCAGTTTTACTAGCGGGGGAGCAGATACGCAGTATTTT. The chain carries TRBV6-4 and TRBJ2-3, with TRBD2 matching over 11 bases. The length of the CDR3 is 15 residues. V gave up 5 bases and J gave up 4 bases; unmatched junction bases: 5. Germline lookup yields CDR1 MRHNA and CDR2 SNTAGT.